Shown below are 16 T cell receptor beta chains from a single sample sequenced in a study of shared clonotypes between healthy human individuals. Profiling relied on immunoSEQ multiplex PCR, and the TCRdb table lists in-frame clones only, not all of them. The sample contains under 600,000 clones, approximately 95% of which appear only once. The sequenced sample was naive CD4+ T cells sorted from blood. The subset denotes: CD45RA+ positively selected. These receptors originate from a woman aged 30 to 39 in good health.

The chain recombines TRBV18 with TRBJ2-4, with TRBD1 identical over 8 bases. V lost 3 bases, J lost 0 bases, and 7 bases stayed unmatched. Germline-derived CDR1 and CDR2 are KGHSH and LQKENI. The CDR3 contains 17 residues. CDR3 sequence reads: CASSPTTGARAKNIQYF. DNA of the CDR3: TGTGCCAGCTCACCCACGACAGGGGCGAGAGCCAAAAACATTCAGTACTTC.

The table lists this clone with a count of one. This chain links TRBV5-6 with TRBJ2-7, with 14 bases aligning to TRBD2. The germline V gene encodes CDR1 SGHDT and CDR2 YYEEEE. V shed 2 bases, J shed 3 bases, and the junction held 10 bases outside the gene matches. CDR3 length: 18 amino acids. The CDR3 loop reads CASSFGTSGSAGVYEQYF. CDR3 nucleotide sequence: TGTGCCAGCAGCTTCGGGACTAGCGGGAGTGCGGGGGTCTACGAGCAGTACTTC.

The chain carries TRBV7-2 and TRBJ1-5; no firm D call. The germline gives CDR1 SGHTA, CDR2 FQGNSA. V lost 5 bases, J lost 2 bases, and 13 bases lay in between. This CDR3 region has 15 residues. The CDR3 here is CASSPSRGGNQPQHF. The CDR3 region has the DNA TGTGCCAGCAGCCCGTCCCGGGGTGGCAATCAGCCCCAGCATTTT.

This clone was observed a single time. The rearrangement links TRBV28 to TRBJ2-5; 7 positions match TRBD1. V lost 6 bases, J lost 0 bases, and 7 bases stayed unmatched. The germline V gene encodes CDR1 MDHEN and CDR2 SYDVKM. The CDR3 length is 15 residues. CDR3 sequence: CASRPTGPHQETQYF. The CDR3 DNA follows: TGTGCCAGCAGACCGACAGGGCCCCACCAAGAGACCCAGTACTTC.

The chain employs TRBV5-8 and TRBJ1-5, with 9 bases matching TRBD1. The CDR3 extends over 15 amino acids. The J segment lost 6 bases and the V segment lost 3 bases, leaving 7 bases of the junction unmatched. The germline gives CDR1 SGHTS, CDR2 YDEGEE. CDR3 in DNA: TGTGCCAGCAGCTGGGGACAGGGTCGGGGTCAGCCCCAGCATTTT. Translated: CASSWGQGRGQPQHF.

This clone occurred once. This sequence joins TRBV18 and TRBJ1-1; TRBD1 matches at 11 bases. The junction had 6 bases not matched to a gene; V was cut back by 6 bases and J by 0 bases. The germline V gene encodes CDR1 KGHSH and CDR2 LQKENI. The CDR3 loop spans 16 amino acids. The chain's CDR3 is CASSPDRGHLNTEAFF. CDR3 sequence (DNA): TGTGCCAGCTCGCCGGACAGGGGGCATTTGAACACTGAAGCTTTCTTT.

The CDR3 spells CASSWNTEAFF. The CDR3, as DNA: TGTGCCAGCAGTTGGAACACTGAAGCTTTCTTT. The V and J genes are TRBV28 and TRBJ1-1, with D unclear. The CDR3 is 11 residues long. Trimming took off 4 bases at V and 1 base at J, with 1 base between the two ends. CDR1 MDHEN and CDR2 SYDVKM come from the germline V gene.

CDR3 nucleotides: TGTGCCAGCCTAGCGGGAACCTACAATGAGCAGTTCTTC. Its translation is CASLAGTYNEQFF. The chain has TRBV28 and TRBJ2-1; 9 positions match TRBD2. CDR1 and CDR2 (germline): MDHEN, SYDVKM. The length of the CDR3 is 13 residues. V dropped 8 bases and J dropped 2; count of bases not matched to a gene: 1.

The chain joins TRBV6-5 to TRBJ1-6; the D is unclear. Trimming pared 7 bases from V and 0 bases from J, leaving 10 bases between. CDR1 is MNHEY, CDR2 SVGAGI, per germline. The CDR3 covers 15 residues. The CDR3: CASKPADSYNSPLHF. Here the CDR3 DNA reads TGTGCCAGCAAGCCAGCCGACTCCTATAATTCACCCCTCCACTTT.

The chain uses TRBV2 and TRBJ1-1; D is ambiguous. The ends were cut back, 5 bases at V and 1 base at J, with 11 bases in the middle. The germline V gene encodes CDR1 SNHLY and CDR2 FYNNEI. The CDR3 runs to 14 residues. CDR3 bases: TGTGCCAGCAGTAGGGATTGGGGGAACACTGAAGCTTTCTTT. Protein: CASSRDWGNTEAFF.

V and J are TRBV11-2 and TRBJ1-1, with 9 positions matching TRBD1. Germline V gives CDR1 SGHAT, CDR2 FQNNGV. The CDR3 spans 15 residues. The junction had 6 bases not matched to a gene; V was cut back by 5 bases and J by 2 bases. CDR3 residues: CASSPRTGVNTEAFF. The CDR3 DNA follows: TGTGCCAGCAGCCCCAGGACAGGGGTTAACACTGAAGCTTTCTTT.

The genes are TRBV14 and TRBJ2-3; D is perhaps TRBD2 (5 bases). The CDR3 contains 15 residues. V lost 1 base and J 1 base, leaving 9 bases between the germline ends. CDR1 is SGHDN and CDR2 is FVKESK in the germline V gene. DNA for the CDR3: TGTGCCAGCAGCCAAGTAGGACTCGGCACAGATACGCAGTATTTT. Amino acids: CASSQVGLGTDTQYF.

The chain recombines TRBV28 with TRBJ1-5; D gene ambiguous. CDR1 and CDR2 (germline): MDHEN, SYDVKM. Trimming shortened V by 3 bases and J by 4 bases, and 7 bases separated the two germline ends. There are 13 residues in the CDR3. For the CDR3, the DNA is TGTGCCAGCAGTTTGTATACTAATCAGCCCCAGCATTTT. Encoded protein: CASSLYTNQPQHF.

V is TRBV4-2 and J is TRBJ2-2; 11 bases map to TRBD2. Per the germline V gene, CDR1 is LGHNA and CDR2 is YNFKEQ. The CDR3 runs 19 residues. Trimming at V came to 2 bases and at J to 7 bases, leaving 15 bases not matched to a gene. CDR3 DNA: TGTGCCAGCAGCCAAATACCCGGGGTTAGCGGGAGGGCGGTCGGGGAGCTGTTTTTT. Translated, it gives CASSQIPGVSGRAVGELFF.

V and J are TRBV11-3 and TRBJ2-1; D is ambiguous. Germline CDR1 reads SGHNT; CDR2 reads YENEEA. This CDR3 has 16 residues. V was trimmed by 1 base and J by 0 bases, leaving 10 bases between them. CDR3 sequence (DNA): TGTGCCAGCAGCTTAGTTCCAAGGAGCTCCTACAATGAGCAGTTCTTC. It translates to CASSLVPRSSYNEQFF. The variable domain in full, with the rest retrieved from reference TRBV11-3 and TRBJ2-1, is EAGVVQSPRYKIIEKKQPVAFWCNPISGHNTLYWYLQNLGQGPELLIRYENEEAVDDSQLPKDRFSAERLKGVDSTLKIQPAELGDSAVYLCASSLVPRSSYNEQFFGPGTRLTVL.

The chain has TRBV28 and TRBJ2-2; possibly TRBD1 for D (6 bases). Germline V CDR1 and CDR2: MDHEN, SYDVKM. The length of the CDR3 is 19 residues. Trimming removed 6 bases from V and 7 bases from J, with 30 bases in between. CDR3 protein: CASSRPFGRGPSQGGELFF. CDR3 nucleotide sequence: TGTGCCAGCAGCCGCCCTTTTGGCAGGGGCCCCTCTCAGGGCGGGGAGCTGTTTTTT.